Below are 10 T cell receptor beta chains sequenced from a single sample in a study of shared clonotypes between healthy human individuals. Measured with immunoSEQ multiplex PCR; TCRdb has only the in-frame clones, and not every one. The sample lists approximately 500,000 clones; around 73% were seen once. Material: PBMCs. Every receptor here comes from a woman in her thirties or forties in good health. Some clones in this sample may be carry-over from other donors' samples.

This rearrangement joins TRBV5-6 to TRBJ2-3; the D call may be TRBD1 or TRBD2 (5 bases each). Germline V gene lookup returns CDR1 SGHDT and CDR2 YYEEEE. The CDR3 length is 15 residues. The V end lost 4 bases, the J end lost 8 bases, and 20 bases lay between the germline ends. The CDR3 region is CASSPAGTRRGTQYF. CDR3 nucleotides: TGTGCCAGCAGCCCGGCCGGGACGCGTCGTGGTACGCAGTATTTT. The full variable domain, rest sourced from reference TRBV5-6 and TRBJ2-3, is DAGVTQSPTHLIKTRGQQVTLRCSPKSGHDTVSWYQQALGQGPQFIFQYYEEEERQRGNFPDRFSGHQFPNYSSELNVNALLLGDSALYLCASSPAGTRRGTQYFGPGTRLTVL.

V and J are TRBV15 and TRBJ2-7; D gene unclear. The CDR3 extends over 14 amino acids. Germline CDR1 reads LNHNV; CDR2 reads YYDKDF (reference sequence). The V end was cut by 9 bases, the J end by 0 bases, with 15 bases between. The CDR3 DNA is TGTGCCACGTCCACGAGGACGGTCTCCTACGAGCAGTACTTC. This codes for CATSTRTVSYEQYF.

V gene TRBV30 combines with J gene TRBJ2-2; D is uncertain. Trimming shortened V by 0 bases and J by 5 bases, and 4 bases separated the two germline ends. The length of the CDR3 is 12 residues. Looked up from germline, CDR1 is GTSNPN and CDR2 is SVGIG (reference sequence). CDR3 amino acids: CAWSVQTGELFF. The CDR3 region has the DNA TGTGCCTGGAGTGTACAAACCGGGGAGCTGTTTTTT.

This clone showed up just a few times. The gene calls are TRBV27 and TRBJ2-7; 7 nucleotides align to TRBD1. The CDR3 length is 12 residues. From germline, CDR1 is MNHEY and CDR2 SMNVEV (reference sequence). Trimming removed 5 bases from V and 4 bases from J; junction bases left unmatched: 2. The CDR3 DNA is TGTGCCAGCAGTATGACAGGGTACGAGCAGTACTTC. Amino acids: CASSMTGYEQYF.

This clone has only a few counts. The chain combines TRBV19 with TRBJ2-1; 8 bases map to TRBD1. The germline V gene has CDR1 LNHDA and CDR2 SQIVND (reference sequence). The CDR3 sequence is 15 residues long. The J segment lost 4 bases and the V segment lost 7 bases, leaving 9 bases of the junction unmatched. DNA of the CDR3: TGTGCCAGTAACAGGCAGGGGGCAGAATACAATGAGCAGTTCTTC. Translation gives CASNRQGAEYNEQFF. Full variable domain (rest looked up from reference TRBV19 and TRBJ2-1): DGGITQSPKYLFRKEGQNVTLSCEQNLNHDAMYWYRQDPGQGLRLIYYSQIVNDFQKGDIAEGYSVSREKKESFPLTVTSAQKNPTAFYLCASNRQGAEYNEQFFGPGTRLTVL.

In DNA form, the CDR3 reads TGTGCCGGTCTCGGACGGGCAAGTGAGACCCAGTACTTC. Amino acids: CAGLGRASETQYF. The genes are TRBV30 and TRBJ2-5; unclear D gene. The CDR3 covers 13 residues. Trimming removed 8 bases at V and 5 bases at J, with 18 bases between. Germline-derived CDR1 and CDR2 are GTSNPN and SVGIG (reference sequence).

This chain connects TRBV19 to TRBJ1-5; no clear D. The CDR3 length is 13 residues. Germline CDR1 and CDR2: LNHDA and SQIVND (reference sequence). The V gene lost 4 bases and the J gene lost 3 bases, with 7 bases spanning the gap. The CDR3 region has the DNA TGTGCCAGTAGTAAACGGGTCAATCAGCCCCAGCATTTT. It yields the protein CASSKRVNQPQHF.

This chain uses TRBV5-5 with TRBJ2-7; TRBD1 matches at 8 bases. Germline CDR1 reads SGHKS; CDR2 reads YYEKEE (reference sequence). V trimming: 4 bases; J trimming: 4 bases; junction bases outside the gene matches: 7. This CDR3 contains 14 residues. CDR3 sequence: CASSEDREFYEQYF. The CDR3 DNA is TGTGCCAGCAGCGAGGACAGGGAATTTTACGAGCAGTACTTC.

This sequence joins TRBV9 and TRBJ2-2, with D hard to call. Trimming pared 1 base from V and 5 bases from J, leaving 6 bases between. The germline CDR1 and CDR2 sequences are SGDLS and YYNGEE. CDR3 size: 13 residues. The CDR3 spells CASSVSPTGELFF. CDR3 DNA: TGTGCCAGCAGCGTATCTCCGACCGGGGAGCTGTTTTTT.

The J gene is TRBJ2-3, the V gene TRBV5-4; 7 bases align to TRBD2. The trim removed 2 bases at V and 4 bases at J, leaving 10 bases unmatched. From germline, CDR1 is SGHNT and CDR2 YYREEE (reference sequence). This CDR3 is built from 16 residues. Here the CDR3 DNA reads TGTGCCAGCAGCTTACCCGGGGCTAGCGGTGCAGATACGCAGTATTTT. Encoded protein: CASSLPGASGADTQYF.